This is a list of T cell receptor beta chains from one sample in a study of response to subunit inactivated influenza vaccine. TCRdb independently ran MiXCR on the RT-PCR reads; one entry per CDR3 protein. The sample lists about 480,000 distinct CDR3 sequences; under 15% were seen once. Specimen: PBMCs from blood, collected around seven weeks after vaccination. The source is a middle-aged man who received an inactivated influenza vaccine. The CDR3 runs from the conserved cysteine through the conserved F or W. A D gene is named only where the DNA matches it firmly. The size entry is marked missing in some rows and otherwise reads once, few, many or a size class.

TRBJ2-5 | TRBV6-5 | few | . | TGTGCCAGCAGTTCCTCATGGGGGGCAGGATCAGAGACCCAGTACTTC | CASSSSWGAGSETQYF
TRBJ2-1 | TRBV5-1 | . | . | TGCGCCAGCAGCTTGGGTTTTGGCGGGGTTTACAATGAGCAGTTCTTC | CASSLGFGGVYNEQFF
TRBJ2-2 | TRBV20-1 | few | TRBD2 | TGCAGTGCTAGAGTATCGAGCGGGGGCACCGGGGAGCTGTTTTTT | CSARVSSGGTGELFF
TRBJ2-5 | TRBV2 | . | . | TGTGCCAGCAGCGCTCTAGGATTAACCCAAGAGACCCAGTACTTC | CASSALGLTQETQYF
TRBJ2-3 | TRBV29-1 | . | TRBD2 | TGCAGCGTTGCAATGGTAGCGGGAGGTTATACGCAGTATTTT | CSVAMVAGGYTQYF
TRBJ1-1 | TRBV20-1 | few | . | TGCAGTGCTCCCATTTGGGGGGAAACTGAAGCTTTCTTT | CSAPIWGETEAFF
TRBJ2-7 | TRBV20-1 | few | . | TGCAGTGCTAAGAGCTTGGCCAGAGCCTACGAGCAGTACTTC | CSAKSLARAYEQYF
TRBJ2-7 | TRBV6-5 | . | . | TGTGCCAGCAGTTTTGGATTTCGGTCCTACGAGCGGTACTTC | CASSFGFRSYERYF
TRBJ2-7 | TRBV12-3/TRBV12-4 | many | TRBD2 | TGTGCCAGCACCCGACTAGCGGGAGGGCAGGAGCAGTACTTC | CASTRLAGGQEQYF
TRBJ2-7 | TRBV29-1 | few | . | TGCAGCGTTGGGGACGGAACCTACGAGCAGTACTTC | CSVGDGTYEQYF
TRBJ2-5 | TRBV15 | . | TRBD2 | TGTGCCACCAGCAGGGAGCGGGGGTTTCCAGGCTCCTACCAAGAGACCCAGTACTTC | CATSRERGFPGSYQETQYF
TRBJ1-1 | TRBV11-1 | . | . | TGTGCCAGCAGCTTAGACCCTCGAGGGGACGGAGCTTTCTTT | CASSLDPRGDGAFF
TRBJ2-3 | TRBV20-1 | . | . | TGCAGTGCTAGTTGGGTAGGGGGCACAGATACGCAGTATTTT | CSASWVGGTDTQYF
TRBJ2-1 | TRBV20-1 | few | TRBD2 | TGCAGTGCGAGGACTAGCGGGGGCCTCTCCTACAATGAGCAGTTCTTC | CSARTSGGLSYNEQFF
TRBJ2-7 | TRBV7-2 | . | . | TGTGCCAGCAGCCTGGGTACGGAGCAGTACTTC | CASSLGTEQYF
TRBJ2-7 | TRBV10-3 | . | . | TGTGCCATCATGTCCTCTTACGAGCAGTACTTC | CAIMSSYEQYF
TRBJ2-5 | TRBV5-6 | many | TRBD1 | TGTGCCAGCAGCCTTTGGACAGGGGGTGGGGAGACCCAGTACTTC | CASSLWTGGGETQYF
TRBJ1-1 | TRBV12-3/TRBV12-4 | few | TRBD1 | TGTGCCAGCAGTCCGGGACAGGGCAGTGGGGCTTTCTTT | CASSPGQGSGAFF
TRBJ2-7 | TRBV6-5 | . | TRBD1 | TGTGCCAGCAGTTACTCGGACAGGGGGAGAGAGCAGTACTTC | CASSYSDRGREQYF
TRBJ1-5 | TRBV20-1 | few | . | TGCAGTGCTAGAGATGGTGGCGGCGGGAATCAGCCCCAGCATTTT | CSARDGGGGNQPQHF
TRBJ1-2 | TRBV5-1 | many | TRBD1 | TGCGCCAGCAGCTCGGGACAGGAATTCTATGGCTACACCTTC | CASSSGQEFYGYTF
TRBJ2-7 | TRBV7-2 | few | TRBD2 | TGTGCCAGCAGGTGGACTAGCGGCTCCTACGAGCAGTACTTC | CASRWTSGSYEQYF
TRBJ2-3 | TRBV3-1 | . | TRBD2 | TGTGCCAGCAGCCTGAAAGAGGGGACGGGACTAGCGGCAAGTCTCACAGATACGCAGTATTTT | CASSLKEGTGLAASLTDTQYF
TRBJ2-1 | TRBV6-2/TRBV6-3 | . | TRBD2 | TGTGCCAGCAGTGCACCGGGACTAGCCGATGAGCAGTTCTTC | CASSAPGLADEQFF
TRBJ2-3 | TRBV7-2 | . | . | TGTGCCAGCAGCCCCTTCCGAGATACGCAGTATTTT | CASSPFRDTQYF
TRBJ2-7 | TRBV11-2 | many | . | TGTGCCAGCAGCTTATACACCCTCCAGCAGTACTTC | CASSLYTLQQYF
TRBJ2-1 | TRBV5-6 | many | . | TGTGCCAGCAGCCTAACCGGGACAAGCCAGTTCTTC | CASSLTGTSQFF
TRBJ2-7 | TRBV18 | . | TRBD1 | TGTGCCAGCTCTTTGGGAGGACAGGGCATCGACGAGCAGTACTTC | CASSLGGQGIDEQYF
TRBJ1-1 | TRBV6-5 | many | . | TGTGCCAGCAGTTACCAAATGGGGTACACTGAAGCTTTCTTT | CASSYQMGYTEAFF
TRBJ2-3 | TRBV7-2 | many | . | TGTGCCAGCAGCTTGCGCAGGGGTTTCGAGTCGGGAGATACGCAGTATTTT | CASSLRRGFESGDTQYF
TRBJ2-1 | TRBV20-1 | . | TRBD2 | TGCAGTGCTAGATCGGCCCTAGCGGGGCTATCCTACAATGAGCAGTTCTTC | CSARSALAGLSYNEQFF
TRBJ2-3 | TRBV6-5 | . | . | TGTGCCAGCAGTTACTCGAATCCCAGCACAGATACGCAGTATTTT | CASSYSNPSTDTQYF
TRBJ2-4 | TRBV7-8 | few | . | TGTGCCAGCAGCGGAGTCAGGGGGGGAGGCAAAAACATTCAGTACTTC | CASSGVRGGGKNIQYF
TRBJ2-7 | TRBV10-3 | . | TRBD2 | TGTGCCATGCGGACTAGCGGGAGCCACGAGCTGTACTTC | CAMRTSGSHELYF
TRBJ2-5 | TRBV7-9 | . | . | TGTGCCAGCAGCTTAAGGACAGCGGAGACCCAGTACTTC | CASSLRTAETQYF
TRBJ2-7 | TRBV5-1 | . | TRBD1 | TGCGCCAGCAGCCCCCGGACAGGGGCCCTCTACGAGCAGTACTTC | CASSPRTGALYEQYF
TRBJ2-7 | TRBV20-1 | few | . | TGCAGTGCTAGAGAGGGCGCAGGGGGGATAAACGAGCAGTACTTC | CSAREGAGGINEQYF
TRBJ2-7 | TRBV10-3 | . | . | TGTGCCATCAGTGACGTGGCAAATTACGAGCAGTACTTC | CAISDVANYEQYF
TRBJ2-3 | TRBV20-1 | many | . | TGCAGTGCTCCTGGACCGTTAGGATCTTCGCAGTATTTT | CSAPGPLGSSQYF
TRBJ2-7 | TRBV5-1 | few | TRBD2 | TGCGCCAGCAGGAAGTCCGGGACTAGCGACGAGCAGTACTTC | CASRKSGTSDEQYF
TRBJ2-5 | TRBV9 | few | . | TGTGCCAGCAGCGTAATGGGGGGGCAGCAAGAGACCCAGTACTTC | CASSVMGGQQETQYF
TRBJ2-5 | TRBV5-1 | . | TRBD2 | TGCGCCAGCACCCCGACTAGCGGGAGTAAAGAGACCCAGTACTTC | CASTPTSGSKETQYF
TRBJ1-2 | TRBV5-1 | . | . | TGCGCCAGCAGCCCCCGGCCCGGGACAACAAACTATGGCTACACCTTC | CASSPRPGTTNYGYTF
TRBJ2-2 | TRBV5-1 | many | TRBD2 | TGCGCCAGCAGCTTGGCTACTAGCGGAGCGAACACCGGGGAGCTGTTTTTT | CASSLATSGANTGELFF
TRBJ1-4 | TRBV6-1 | . | . | TGTGCCAGCAGTGAGGGCAGGAGCAATGAAAAACTGCTTTTT | CASSEGRSNEKLLF
TRBJ2-1 | TRBV7-3 | . | . | TGTGCCAGCAGCTTAAGTCGCGAGAAAAACAATGAGCAGTTCTTC | CASSLSREKNNEQFF
TRBJ2-1 | TRBV20-1 | . | TRBD2 | TGCAGTGCTAGTAGTCCGCGGGGGGTCTCCTCCTACAATGAGCAGTTCTTC | CSASSPRGVSSYNEQFF
TRBJ2-7 | TRBV5-6 | . | TRBD2 | TGTGCCAGCAGCTTGGCCGGGGTGTTGGCTAGCGGCTCCTACGAGCAGTACTTC | CASSLAGVLASGSYEQYF
TRBJ2-1 | TRBV4-2 | many | TRBD2 | TGTGCCAGCAGCCAGAGCGGGAGGGCGTCGTACAATGAGCAGTTCTTC | CASSQSGRASYNEQFF
TRBJ1-5 | TRBV20-1 | many | . | TGCAGTGCTGAATCCGGGAATAGCAATCAGCCCCAGCATTTT | CSAESGNSNQPQHF
TRBJ2-4 | TRBV28 | . | . | TGTGCCAGCAGTTCCCCCGCAGGGTCCGGCGGGAACATTCAGTACTTC | CASSSPAGSGGNIQYF
TRBJ2-1 | TRBV15 | few | . | TGTGCCACCAGCAGAGATGTAGGGGACCCCCCTTACAATGAGCAGTTCTTC | CATSRDVGDPPYNEQFF
TRBJ2-3 | TRBV7-2 | few | TRBD2 | TGTGCCAGCAGCTTAGTGCTGGGGGGGAACGCAGATACGCAGTATTTT | CASSLVLGGNADTQYF
TRBJ1-2 | TRBV14 | few | TRBD1 | TGTGCCAGCAGCCCCGGGACAGTCACGTATGGCTACACCTTC | CASSPGTVTYGYTF